A single TCR beta chain is shown here with its context. The antigen is unknown. Surgery without prior neoadjuvant therapy was the treatment of the selected pancreatic ductal adenocarcinoma patients. These data originate in a study of T cells in pancreatic ductal adenocarcinoma. V was shortened by 0 bases and J by 0 bases, with 8 bases between the two germline ends. Germline CDR1 reads GTSNPN; CDR2 reads SVGIG (reference sequence). The CDR3 has 14 residues. This table comes from immunoSEQ multiplex PCR, and its TCRdb copy is limited to in-frame clones, with some not included. The profile shows roughly 100,000 clones, roughly 96% of them singletons. Notes on the study in general: This surgical cohort overrepresents the minority presenting with early-stage disease. Compared with tumor, blood showed more total productive templates and 7 to 9.5-fold more clonotypes. No significant tumor-blood clonality difference; means were about 0.1 and 0.065.

The sample taken for sequencing was PBMCs. The source of this sequence is a human donor with pancreatic ductal adenocarcinoma. The V and J genes are TRBV30 and TRBJ1-1; D is possibly TRBD1 (5 bases). CDR3 region: CAWSVLDMNTEAFF. In DNA, the CDR3 is TGTGCCTGGAGTGTACTGGACATGAACACTGAAGCTTTCTTT.